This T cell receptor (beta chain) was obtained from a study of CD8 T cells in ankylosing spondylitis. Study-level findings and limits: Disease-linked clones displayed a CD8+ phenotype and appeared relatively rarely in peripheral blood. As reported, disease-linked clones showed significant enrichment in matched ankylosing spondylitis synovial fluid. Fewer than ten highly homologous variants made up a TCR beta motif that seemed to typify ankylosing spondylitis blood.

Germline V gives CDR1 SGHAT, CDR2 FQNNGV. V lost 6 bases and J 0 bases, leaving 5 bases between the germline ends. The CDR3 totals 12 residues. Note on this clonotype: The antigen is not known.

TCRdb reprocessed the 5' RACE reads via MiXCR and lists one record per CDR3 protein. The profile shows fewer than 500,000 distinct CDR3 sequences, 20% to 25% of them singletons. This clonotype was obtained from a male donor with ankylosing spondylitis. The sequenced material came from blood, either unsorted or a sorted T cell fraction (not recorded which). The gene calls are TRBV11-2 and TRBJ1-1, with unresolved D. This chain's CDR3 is CASSFMNTEAFF. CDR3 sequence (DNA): TGTGCCAGCAGTTTCATGAACACTGAAGCTTTCTTT.